This paragraph covers one T cell receptor (beta chain) sequence. These data originate in a study of blood T cell repertoires in COVID-19. Study summary: T cells, B-cell-depleted T cells, or PBMCs provided the cDNA or gDNA that served as material.

This CDR3 comprises 14 residues. V was clipped by 5 bases and J by 5 bases; unmatched bases: 6. Looked up from germline, CDR1 is SGDLS and CDR2 is YYNGEE. Per the original data handling: Using reference gene primer amplification, nucleated cell counts were estimated. The data were produced by immunoSEQ multiplex PCR, yet TCRdb's version contains in-frame clones alone and is incomplete. The DNA gave D and trimming, while V, J and clone size come from that table. The sample consists of some 300,000 clones, about 86% of them appearing once. The chain employs TRBV9 and TRBJ1-1; 10 bases map to TRBD1. This receptor was taken from a woman aged 70 to 79 with COVID-19, enrolled during active disease. Sequencing was performed on peripheral blood. CDR3 DNA: TGTGCCAGCAGTTCGGGACAGGGGAATACTGAAGCTTTCTTT. This sequence encodes CASSSGQGNTEAFF.